The 30 T cell receptor beta chains below were found in one sample sequenced in a study of blood T cell dynamics during melanoma immunotherapy. Measured with immunoSEQ multiplex PCR; TCRdb has only the in-frame clones, and not every one. The sample has some 16,000 clones, about 85% seen once. Time point reported: pre-treatment baseline. Sample: blood, taken from a patient treated with checkpoint blockade. The source is a human donor with melanoma.

DNA of the CDR3: TGTGCCTGGACAGGCAATAGGGGCTCTGGGGCCAACGTCCTGACTTTC. Its translation: CAWTGNRGSGANVLTF. V and J are TRBV30 and TRBJ2-6, with D perhaps matching TRBD1 (5 bases). The length of the CDR3 is 16 residues. Germline V lookup: CDR1 GTSNPN, CDR2 SVGIG (reference sequence). V lost 4 bases to trimming and J lost 0 bases, with 13 bases between them.

The chain combines TRBV9 with TRBJ2-3, with D possibly TRBD2 on 5 matching bases. V lost 1 base, J lost 4 bases, and 10 bases lay in between. From germline, CDR1 is SGDLS and CDR2 YYNGEE. This CDR3 region has 14 residues. The CDR3 DNA follows: TGTGCCAGCAGCGTATACGGAGGACCAGATACGCAGTATTTT. Translated: CASSVYGGPDTQYF.

This chain connects TRBV19 to TRBJ1-1; the D is unclear. The CDR3 runs 15 residues. Trimming took off 3 bases at V and 4 bases at J, with 15 bases between the two ends. Germline lookup yields CDR1 LNHDA and CDR2 SQIVND (reference sequence). The CDR3 sequence is CASSISGGLSTEAFF. In nucleotides, the CDR3 is TGTGCCAGTAGTATCTCGGGCGGGCTGAGCACTGAAGCTTTCTTT.

This chain links TRBV12-5 with TRBJ2-5, with D unresolved. V was clipped by 4 bases and J by 5 bases, with 5 bases between them. This CDR3 has 11 amino acids. Germline-derived CDR1 and CDR2 are LGHNT and FRNRAP. CDR3: CASGSGETQYF. Here the CDR3 DNA reads TGTGCTAGTGGTTCCGGTGAGACCCAGTACTTC.

This CDR3 reads CASSFGQGNQPQHF. The CDR3 DNA follows: TGTGCCAGCAGCTTCGGACAGGGTAATCAGCCCCAGCATTTT. V is TRBV5-6 and J is TRBJ1-5, with 8 bases that match TRBD1. Germline V lookup: CDR1 SGHDT, CDR2 YYEEEE. The CDR3 is 14 residues long. V shed 2 bases, J shed 4 bases, and the junction held 2 bases outside the gene matches.

The chain employs TRBV6-5 and TRBJ2-7; possible D gene TRBD2, 7 bases. Germline V CDR1 and CDR2: MNHEY, SVGAGI. V dropped 0 bases and J dropped 7 bases, with 16 bases sitting between them. The CDR3 covers 15 residues. Written as DNA, the CDR3 is TGTGCCAGCAGTTACTCGGCGGGGGCACCGGGGGAGCAGTACTTC. It is translated as CASSYSAGAPGEQYF.

DNA for the CDR3: TGTGCCAGCAGCTTAGAGTCGGGTATTCCCTACGAGCAGTACTTC. Amino acid sequence: CASSLESGIPYEQYF. V and J are TRBV7-8 and TRBJ2-7; D is unresolved. This CDR3 is built from 15 residues. The germline V gene encodes CDR1 SGHVS and CDR2 FQNEAQ. Trimming left V 1 base short and J 2 bases short, with 12 bases between.

The count of this clone is one. The chain uses TRBV7-9 and TRBJ2-3; D remains unclear. The length of the CDR3 is 13 residues. The V end lost 1 base, the J end lost 5 bases, and 7 bases lay between the germline ends. Germline V gene lookup returns CDR1 SEHNR and CDR2 FQNEAQ (reference sequence). The CDR3 DNA reads as TGTGCCAGCAGCTTAGAAGTAGGAGATACGCAGTATTTT. It is translated as CASSLEVGDTQYF.

The chain carries TRBV15 and TRBJ1-2; a weak D match, TRBD1 (5 bases). Germline CDR1 LNHNV, CDR2 YYDKDF (reference sequence). There are 17 residues in the CDR3. Trimming stripped 5 bases from V and 4 bases from J, with 23 bases between. The CDR3 here is CATSGLPLSDTLYGYTF. CDR3 DNA sequence: TGTGCCACCAGCGGCCTCCCCCTTTCGGACACGCTCTATGGCTACACCTTC.

The rearrangement links TRBV10-3 to TRBJ2-2, with TRBD1 as a possible D gene (6 bases). The CDR3 covers 13 residues. Trimming stripped 4 bases from V and 9 bases from J, with 12 bases between. CDR1 is ENHRY and CDR2 is SYGVKD in the germline V gene. The CDR3 region is CAISAPGHRELFF. In nucleotides, the CDR3 is TGTGCCATCAGTGCGCCGGGACACAGGGAGCTGTTTTTT.

The rearrangement joins TRBV10-1 to TRBJ2-1; the match to TRBD2 covers 14 bases. The junction had 9 bases not matched to a gene; V was cut back by 10 bases and J by 4 bases. This CDR3 spans 16 amino acids. Per germline, CDR1 WNHNN and CDR2 SYGVQD (reference sequence). Here the CDR3 reads CAINRTSGGIYNEQFF. The CDR3 DNA reads as TGCGCCATTAACCGGACTAGCGGGGGGATATACAATGAGCAGTTCTTC.

This chain uses TRBV23-1 with TRBJ2-7; D might be TRBD1 (6 bases). TRBV23-1 is given ORF status, its function remaining uncertain. V was cut by 3 bases and J by 7 bases, with 13 bases left in between. CDR3 length: 13 amino acids. This CDR3 reads CASSQQGSGEQYF. In nucleotides, the CDR3 is TGCGCCAGCAGTCAGCAGGGGTCAGGTGAGCAGTACTTC.

The chain links TRBV18 to TRBJ2-7; D call uncertain. CDR1 KGHSH and CDR2 LQKENI come from the germline V gene. V lost 2 bases, J lost 4 bases, and 9 bases lay in between. This CDR3 region has 13 residues. The CDR3, as DNA: TGTGCCAGCTCACCAGTCAGCGCGTACGAGCAGTACTTC. It is translated as CASSPVSAYEQYF.

This clone turned up a few times. The CDR3 is CASSLLGTPLHF. CDR3 DNA: TGTGCCAGCAGCTTACTGGGGACACCCCTCCACTTT. This chain uses TRBV11-1 with TRBJ1-6; D gene ambiguous. The V gene lost 2 bases and the J gene lost 11 bases, with 7 bases spanning the gap. This CDR3 is 12 amino acids long. Germline lookup yields CDR1 SGHAT and CDR2 FQDESV (reference sequence).

A single count supports this clone. This chain links TRBV25-1 with TRBJ1-4; D is uncertain. The CDR3 extends over 13 amino acids. V was cut by 6 bases and J by 8 bases, with 13 bases left in between. Germline lookup yields CDR1 MGHDK and CDR2 SYGVNS. The CDR3 nucleotides read TGTGCCAGCAGCCGGGGTCCCGAGGAAAAACTGTTTTTT. It yields the protein CASSRGPEEKLFF.

The chain is built from TRBV2 and TRBJ2-5, with a weak D call TRBD2 (6 bases). Germline V gene data show CDR1 as SNHLY and CDR2 as FYNNEI. The CDR3 contains 13 residues. Trimming cost V 8 bases and J 2 bases, with 12 bases left between them. The CDR3 here is CASSRGAQETQYF. CDR3 nucleotides: TGTGCCAGCTCTCGCGGGGCACAAGAGACCCAGTACTTC.

The chain is built from TRBV5-6 and TRBJ1-1, with 7 nucleotides matching TRBD1. This CDR3 is 12 amino acids long. Germline CDR1 and CDR2: SGHDT and YYEEEE. The trim removed 0 bases at V and 14 bases at J, leaving 7 bases unmatched. CDR3 residues: CASSLGEGAQFF. The CDR3 coding sequence is TGTGCCAGCAGCTTGGGAGAGGGGGCGCAATTCTTT.

The genes are TRBV5-1 and TRBJ1-2; 8 bases align to TRBD1. Trimming at V came to 4 bases and at J to 6 bases, leaving 2 bases not matched to a gene. The germline V gene has CDR1 SGHRS and CDR2 YFSETQ. This CDR3 comprises 12 residues. CDR3 sequence (DNA): TGCGCCAGCAGCCCGGACAGGGATGGCTACACCTTC. Translated: CASSPDRDGYTF. Filled out from reference TRBV5-1 and TRBJ1-2, the complete variable domain reads KAGVTQTPRYLIKTRGQQVTLSCSPISGHRSVSWYQQTPGQGLQFLFEYFSETQRNKGNFPGRFSGRQFSNSRSEMNVSTLELGDSALYLCASSPDRDGYTFGSGTRLTVV.

This clone was seen only once. The chain combines TRBV7-7 with TRBJ1-5; 9 bases agree with TRBD1. With 3 bases clipped from V and 5 bases from J, the junction kept 20 bases outside the gene matches. Germline V gene sequence: CDR1 SSHAT, CDR2 FNYEAQ (reference sequence). This CDR3 has 20 residues. Here the CDR3 reads CASSFAGDRENQGTDQPQHF. CDR3 nucleotides: TGTGCCAGCAGCTTTGCGGGGGACAGGGAAAATCAAGGGACCGATCAGCCCCAGCATTTT.

V is TRBV7-9 and J is TRBJ2-1; the D is unclear. CDR3 length: 12 amino acids. Trimming shortened V by 4 bases and J by 7 bases, and 8 bases separated the two germline ends. The germline gives CDR1 SEHNR, CDR2 FQNEAQ (reference sequence). CDR3 DNA: TGTGCCAGCAGCTATAGCTCTAATGAGCAGTTCTTC. Translation: CASSYSSNEQFF. Full variable domain (outside the CDR3, taken from reference TRBV7-9 and TRBJ2-1): DTGVSQNPRHKITKRGQNVTFRCDPISEHNRLYWYRQTLGQGPEFLTYFQNEAQLEKSRLLSDRFSAERPKGSFSTLEIQRTEQGDSAMYLCASSYSSNEQFFGPGTRLTVL.

The chain couples TRBV9 to TRBJ1-2; TRBD1 might be the D (5 bases). CDR1 is SGDLS and CDR2 is YYNGEE in the germline V gene. This CDR3 comprises 14 residues. The germline V and J ends were trimmed by 4 bases and 6 bases, with 16 bases remaining between them. Here the CDR3 reads CASSPRRQGDGYTF. CDR3 DNA: TGTGCCAGCAGCCCCCGGCGGCAGGGAGATGGCTACACCTTC.

DNA of the CDR3: TGTGCCAGCAGCCAAGAAAGGACTAGCGGGCGTCAGTACTTC. Translated, it gives CASSQERTSGRQYF. The rearrangement links TRBV4-2 to TRBJ2-7, with 11 bases fitting TRBD2. Germline values: CDR1 LGHNA, CDR2 YNFKEQ. J gave up 10 bases and V 0 bases, and 5 bases lay outside the gene matches. The CDR3 sequence is 14 residues long.

V gene TRBV11-3 combines with J gene TRBJ2-1; D is perhaps TRBD2 (6 bases). CDR3 size: 14 residues. V shed 1 base and J shed 2 bases, with 6 bases lying between them. Germline V gene sequence: CDR1 SGHNT, CDR2 YENEEA. The CDR3: CASSLGGTYNEQFF. CDR3 in DNA: TGTGCCAGCAGCTTAGGCGGGACCTACAATGAGCAGTTCTTC.

This clone was counted a few times. This chain's CDR3 is CASSITGNTIYF. In DNA, the CDR3 is TGCGCCAGCAGCATTACAGGAAACACCATATATTTT. The chain recombines TRBV5-1 with TRBJ1-3; D is undetermined. This CDR3 comprises 12 residues. Germline V lookup: CDR1 SGHRS, CDR2 YFSETQ. Trimming removed 4 bases from V and 4 bases from J, with 6 bases in between.

J is TRBJ2-2 and V is TRBV7-9; 7 positions match TRBD2. The ends lost 6 bases at V and 3 bases at J; junction bases unmatched: 10. Germline V gene data show CDR1 as SEHNR and CDR2 as FQNEAQ (reference sequence). CDR3 length: 16 residues. CDR3 nucleotides: TGTGCCAGCAGTCGTGAGCGGGGCTGGGACACCGGGGAGCTGTTTTTT. This translates into CASSRERGWDTGELFF.

In nucleotides, the CDR3 is TGTGCCAGCACCCACTCGGGGGCCACTAACTATGGCTACACCTTC. This codes for CASTHSGATNYGYTF. The gene calls are TRBV7-8 and TRBJ1-2; maybe TRBD1 (6 bases). Trimming stripped 7 bases from V and 0 bases from J, with 15 bases between. Germline V lookup: CDR1 SGHVS, CDR2 FQNEAQ. The CDR3 consists of 15 residues.

This chain joins TRBV29-1 and TRBJ1-4; D is undetermined. V was clipped by 0 bases and J by 4 bases, with 12 bases between them. This CDR3 comprises 15 residues. From germline, CDR1 is SQVTM and CDR2 ANQGSEA. This CDR3 is CSVEDRAGFNEKLFF. DNA of the CDR3: TGCAGCGTTGAAGATCGGGCAGGTTTTAATGAAAAACTGTTTTTT. Full variable domain (remainder filled in from reference TRBV29-1 and TRBJ1-4): SAVISQKPSRDICQRGTSLTIQCQVDSQVTMMFWYRQQPGQSLTLIATANQGSEATYESGFVIDKFPISRPNLTFSTLTVSNMSPEDSSIYLCSVEDRAGFNEKLFFGSGTQLSVL.

This clone was recorded once. V is TRBV28 and J is TRBJ1-1; D possibly corresponds to TRBD1 (5 bases). The CDR3 extends over 14 amino acids. V lost 8 bases to trimming and J lost 10 bases, with 23 bases between them. Germline-derived CDR1 and CDR2 are MDHEN and SYDVKM. Written as DNA, the CDR3 is TGTGCCAGCGGAATCCTCAGGGATGGCGGCGGAGCTTTCTTT. This gives the protein CASGILRDGGGAFF.

The genes are TRBV6-1 and TRBJ1-5; D remains ambiguous. The germline V gene encodes CDR1 MNHNS and CDR2 SASEGT. Trimming left V 1 base short and J 4 bases short, with 5 bases between. This CDR3 region has 13 residues. The CDR3 region is CASSEERNQPQHF. In DNA, the CDR3 is TGTGCCAGCAGTGAAGAAAGGAATCAGCCCCAGCATTTT.

This clone was detected only once. The genes are TRBV5-6 and TRBJ1-6, with 9 bases identical to TRBD1. The CDR3 is 15 amino acids. Germline trimming cut 4 bases from V and 6 bases from J; bases unmatched to any gene: 5. CDR1 and CDR2 from the germline V gene are SGHDT and YYEEEE. The CDR3 nucleotides are TGTGCCAGCAGCGGGGGGGGACAGGGTAATTCACCCCTCCACTTT. It is translated as CASSGGGQGNSPLHF.